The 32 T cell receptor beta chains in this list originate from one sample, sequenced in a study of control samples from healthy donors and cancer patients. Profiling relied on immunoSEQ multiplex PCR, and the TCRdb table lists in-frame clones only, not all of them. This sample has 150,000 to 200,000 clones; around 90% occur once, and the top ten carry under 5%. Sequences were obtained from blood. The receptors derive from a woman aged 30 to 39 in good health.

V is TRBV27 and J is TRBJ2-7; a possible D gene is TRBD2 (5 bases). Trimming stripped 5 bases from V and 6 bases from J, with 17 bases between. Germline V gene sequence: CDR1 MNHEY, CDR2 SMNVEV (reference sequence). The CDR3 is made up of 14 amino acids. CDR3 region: CASSGSPERREQYF. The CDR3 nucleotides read TGTGCCAGCAGTGGGAGCCCGGAGAGGCGCGAGCAGTACTTC.

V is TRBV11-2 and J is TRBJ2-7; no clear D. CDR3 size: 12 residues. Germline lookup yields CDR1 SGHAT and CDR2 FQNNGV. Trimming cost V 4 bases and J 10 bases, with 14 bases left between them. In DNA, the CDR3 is TGTGCCAGCAGCTCTACTCGACATAACCAGTACTTC. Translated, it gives CASSSTRHNQYF.

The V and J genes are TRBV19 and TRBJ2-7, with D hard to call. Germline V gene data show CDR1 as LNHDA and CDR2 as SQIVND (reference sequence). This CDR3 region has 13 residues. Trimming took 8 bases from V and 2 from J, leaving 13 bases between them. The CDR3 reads CASGSHEAYEQYF. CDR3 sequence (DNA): TGTGCCAGTGGGTCCCATGAGGCCTACGAGCAGTACTTC.

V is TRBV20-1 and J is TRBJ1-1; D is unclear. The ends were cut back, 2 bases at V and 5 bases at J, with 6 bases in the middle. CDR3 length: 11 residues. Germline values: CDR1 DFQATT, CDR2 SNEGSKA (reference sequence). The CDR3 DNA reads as TGCAGTGCTAGAAAACAGACTGAAGCTTTCTTT. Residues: CSARKQTEAFF.

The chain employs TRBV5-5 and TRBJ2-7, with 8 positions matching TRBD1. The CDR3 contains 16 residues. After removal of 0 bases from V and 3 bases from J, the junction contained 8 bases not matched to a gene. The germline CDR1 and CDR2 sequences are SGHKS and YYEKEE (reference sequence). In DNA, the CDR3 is TGTGCCAGCAGCTTGGCCGGAACCGGGACAGGCTACGAGCAGTACTTC. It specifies CASSLAGTGTGYEQYF. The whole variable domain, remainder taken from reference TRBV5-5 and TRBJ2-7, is DAGVTQSPTHLIKTRGQQVTLRCSPISGHKSVSWYQQVLGQGPQFIFQYYEKEERGRGNFPDRFSARQFPNYSSELNVNALLLGDSALYLCASSLAGTGTGYEQYFGPGTRLTVT.

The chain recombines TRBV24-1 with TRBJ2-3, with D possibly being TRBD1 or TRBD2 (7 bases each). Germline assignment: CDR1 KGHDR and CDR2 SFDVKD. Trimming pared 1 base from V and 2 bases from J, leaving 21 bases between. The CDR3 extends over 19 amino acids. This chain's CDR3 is CATSDFRRGTAGPTDTQYF. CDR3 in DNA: TGTGCCACCAGTGATTTCCGCCGGGGGACAGCGGGGCCCACAGATACGCAGTATTTT.

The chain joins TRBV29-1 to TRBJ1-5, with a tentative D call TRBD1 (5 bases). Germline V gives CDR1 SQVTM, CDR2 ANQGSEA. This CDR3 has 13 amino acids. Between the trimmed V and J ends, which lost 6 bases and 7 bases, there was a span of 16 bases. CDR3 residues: CSVDDSSGQPQHF. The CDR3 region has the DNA TGCAGCGTGGACGACAGTAGTGGCCAGCCCCAGCATTTT.

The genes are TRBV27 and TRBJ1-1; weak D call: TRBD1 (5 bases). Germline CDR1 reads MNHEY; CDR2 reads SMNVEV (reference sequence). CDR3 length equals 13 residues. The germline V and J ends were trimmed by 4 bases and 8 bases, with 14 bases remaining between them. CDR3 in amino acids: CASSWALRGEAFF. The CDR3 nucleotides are TGTGCCAGCAGTTGGGCCCTAAGGGGAGAAGCTTTCTTT.

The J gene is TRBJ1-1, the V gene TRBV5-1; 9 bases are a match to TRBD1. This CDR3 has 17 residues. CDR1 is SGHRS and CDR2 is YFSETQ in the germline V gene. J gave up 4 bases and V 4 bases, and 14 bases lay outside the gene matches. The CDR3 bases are TGCGCCAGCAGCCCGACCCCCCCGGGACAGGGTTCCACTGAAGCTTTCTTT. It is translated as CASSPTPPGQGSTEAFF.

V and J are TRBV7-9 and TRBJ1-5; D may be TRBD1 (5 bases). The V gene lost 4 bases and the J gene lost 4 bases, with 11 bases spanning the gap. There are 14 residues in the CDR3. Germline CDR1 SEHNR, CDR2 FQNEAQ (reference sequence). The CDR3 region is CASSSAGENQPQHF. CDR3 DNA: TGTGCCAGCAGCTCCGCGGGGGAGAATCAGCCCCAGCATTTT.

The CDR3 spells CASSLDVSNEQFF. The CDR3 nucleotides are TGCGCCAGCAGCTTGGACGTGTCGAATGAGCAGTTCTTC. This chain links TRBV5-1 with TRBJ2-1; D remains ambiguous. Germline-derived CDR1 and CDR2 are SGHRS and YFSETQ. Between the trimmed V and J ends, which lost 0 bases and 7 bases, there was a span of 8 bases. CDR3 length equals 13 residues.

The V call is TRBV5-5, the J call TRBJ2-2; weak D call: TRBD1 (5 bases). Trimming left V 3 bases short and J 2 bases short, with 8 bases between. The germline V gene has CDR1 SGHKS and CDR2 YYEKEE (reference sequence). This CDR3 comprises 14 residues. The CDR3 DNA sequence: TGTGCCAGCAGCTCTACAGGTAACACCGGGGAGCTGTTTTTT. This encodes CASSSTGNTGELFF.

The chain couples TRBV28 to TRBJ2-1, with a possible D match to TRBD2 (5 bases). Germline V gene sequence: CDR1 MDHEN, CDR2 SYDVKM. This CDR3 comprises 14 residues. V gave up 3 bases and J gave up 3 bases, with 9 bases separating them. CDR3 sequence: CASSLTTIYNEQFF. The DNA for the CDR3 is TGTGCCAGCAGTTTGACTACGATCTACAATGAGCAGTTCTTC.

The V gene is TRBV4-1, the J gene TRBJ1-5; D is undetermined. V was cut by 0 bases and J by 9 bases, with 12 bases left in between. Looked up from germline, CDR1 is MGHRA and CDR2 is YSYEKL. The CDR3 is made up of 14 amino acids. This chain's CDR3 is CASSQDFSPGPQHF. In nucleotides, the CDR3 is TGCGCCAGCAGCCAAGATTTCTCTCCTGGGCCCCAGCATTTT.

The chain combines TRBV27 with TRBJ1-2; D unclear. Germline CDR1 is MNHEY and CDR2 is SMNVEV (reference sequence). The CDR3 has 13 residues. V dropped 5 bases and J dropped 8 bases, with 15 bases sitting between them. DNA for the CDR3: TGTGCCAGCAGTCTCACCCCGAATACCGGCTACACCTTC. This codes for CASSLTPNTGYTF.

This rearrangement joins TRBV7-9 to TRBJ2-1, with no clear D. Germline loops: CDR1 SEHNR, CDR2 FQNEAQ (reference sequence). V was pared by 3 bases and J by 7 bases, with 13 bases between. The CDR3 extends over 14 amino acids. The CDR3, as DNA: TGTGCCAGCAGCTTCCTTGAATCCGTGAATGAGCAGTTCTTC. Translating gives CASSFLESVNEQFF.

Written as DNA, the CDR3 is TGTGCCAGCAAGGGTCAGCGGGTCTCCACAGATACGCAGTATTTT. This translates into CASKGQRVSTDTQYF. V gene TRBV2 combines with J gene TRBJ2-3; a possible D gene is TRBD2 (6 bases). The CDR3 spans 15 residues. The V end was cut by 7 bases, the J end by 2 bases, with 16 bases between. CDR1 and CDR2 from the germline V gene are SNHLY and FYNNEI.

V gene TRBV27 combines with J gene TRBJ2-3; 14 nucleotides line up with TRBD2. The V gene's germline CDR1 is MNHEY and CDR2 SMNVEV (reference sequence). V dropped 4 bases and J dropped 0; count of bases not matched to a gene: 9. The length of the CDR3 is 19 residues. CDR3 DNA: TGTGCCAGCAGTTACAAGACTAGCGGGAGGGCCGAGAGCACAGATACGCAGTATTTT. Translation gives CASSYKTSGRAESTDTQYF.

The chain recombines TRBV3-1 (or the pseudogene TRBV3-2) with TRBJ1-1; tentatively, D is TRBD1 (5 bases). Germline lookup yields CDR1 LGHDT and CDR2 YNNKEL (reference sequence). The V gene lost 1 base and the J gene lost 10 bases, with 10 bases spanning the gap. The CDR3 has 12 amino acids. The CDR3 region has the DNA TGTGCCAGCAGCCAAGGGGCCGGGGCAGCTTTCTTT. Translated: CASSQGAGAAFF.

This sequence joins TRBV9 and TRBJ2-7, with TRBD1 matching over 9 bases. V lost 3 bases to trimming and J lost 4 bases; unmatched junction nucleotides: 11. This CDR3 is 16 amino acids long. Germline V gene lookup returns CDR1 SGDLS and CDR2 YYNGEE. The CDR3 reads CASSGDNHGTGYEQYF. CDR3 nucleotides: TGTGCCAGCAGCGGAGATAACCACGGGACAGGGTACGAGCAGTACTTC. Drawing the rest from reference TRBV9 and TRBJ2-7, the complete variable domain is DSGVTQTPKHLITATGQRVTLRCSPRSGDLSVYWYQQSLDQGLQFLIQYYNGEERAKGNILERFSAQQFPDLHSELNLSSLELGDSALYFCASSGDNHGTGYEQYFGPGTRLTVT.

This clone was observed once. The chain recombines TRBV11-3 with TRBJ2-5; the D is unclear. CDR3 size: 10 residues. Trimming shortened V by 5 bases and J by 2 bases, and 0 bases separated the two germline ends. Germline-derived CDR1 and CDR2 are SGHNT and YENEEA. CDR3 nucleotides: TGTGCCAGCAGCCAAGAGACCCAGTACTTC. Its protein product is CASSQETQYF.

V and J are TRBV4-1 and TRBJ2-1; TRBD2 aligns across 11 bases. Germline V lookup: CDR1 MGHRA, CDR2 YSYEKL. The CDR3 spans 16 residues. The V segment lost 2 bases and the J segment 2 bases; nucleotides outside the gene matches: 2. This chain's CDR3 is CASSQLAGGAYNEQFF. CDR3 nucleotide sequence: TGCGCCAGCAGCCAACTAGCGGGAGGCGCCTACAATGAGCAGTTCTTC.

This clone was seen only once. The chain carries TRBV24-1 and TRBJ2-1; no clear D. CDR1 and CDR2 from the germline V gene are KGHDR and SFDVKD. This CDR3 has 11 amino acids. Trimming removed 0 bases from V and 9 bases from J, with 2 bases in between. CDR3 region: CATSDLGEQFF. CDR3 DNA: TGTGCCACCAGTGATTTGGGTGAGCAGTTCTTC.

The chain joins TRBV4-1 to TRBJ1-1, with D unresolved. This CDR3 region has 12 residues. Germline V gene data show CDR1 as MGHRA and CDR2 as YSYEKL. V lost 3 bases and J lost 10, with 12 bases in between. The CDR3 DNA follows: TGCGCCAGCAGCCACCCCTGGTTCGGAGCTTTCTTT. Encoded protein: CASSHPWFGAFF.

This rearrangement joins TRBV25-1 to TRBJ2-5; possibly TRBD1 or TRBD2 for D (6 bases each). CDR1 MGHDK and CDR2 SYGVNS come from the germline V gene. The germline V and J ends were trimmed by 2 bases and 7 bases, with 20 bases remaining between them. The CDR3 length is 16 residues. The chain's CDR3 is CASSERGPYIGMTQYF. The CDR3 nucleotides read TGTGCCAGCAGTGAACGGGGGCCTTACATCGGGATGACCCAGTACTTC.

The CDR3 DNA follows: TGTGCCACCAGTCTCGAGGGAAAGACCCAGTACTTC. It encodes CATSLEGKTQYF. This sequence joins TRBV24-1 and TRBJ2-5; a weak D match, TRBD2 (5 bases). V was clipped by 6 bases and J by 6 bases, with 10 bases between them. Germline values: CDR1 KGHDR, CDR2 SFDVKD. The CDR3 loop spans 12 amino acids.

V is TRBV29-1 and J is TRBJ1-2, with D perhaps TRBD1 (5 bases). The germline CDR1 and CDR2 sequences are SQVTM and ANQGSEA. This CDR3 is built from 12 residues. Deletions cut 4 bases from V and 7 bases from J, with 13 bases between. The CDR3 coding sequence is TGCAGCGTTGTAACAGGATCGGTTGGCTACACCTTC. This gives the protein CSVVTGSVGYTF.

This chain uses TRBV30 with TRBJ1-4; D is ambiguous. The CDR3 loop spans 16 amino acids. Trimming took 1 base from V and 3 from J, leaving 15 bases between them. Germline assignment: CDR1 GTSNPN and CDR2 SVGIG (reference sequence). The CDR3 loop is CAWSGGVFPANEKLFF. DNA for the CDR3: TGTGCCTGGAGTGGTGGGGTCTTCCCGGCTAATGAAAAACTGTTTTTT.

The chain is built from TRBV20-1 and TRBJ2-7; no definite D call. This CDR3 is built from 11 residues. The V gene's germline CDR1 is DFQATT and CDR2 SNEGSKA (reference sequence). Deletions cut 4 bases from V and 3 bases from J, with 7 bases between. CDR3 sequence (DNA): TGCAGTGCTATCGACAACTACGAGCAGTACTTC. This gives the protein CSAIDNYEQYF.

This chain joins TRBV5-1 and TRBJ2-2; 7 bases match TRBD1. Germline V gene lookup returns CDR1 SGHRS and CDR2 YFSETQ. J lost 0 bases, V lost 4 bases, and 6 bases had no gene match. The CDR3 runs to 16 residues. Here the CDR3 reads CASSRATGTNTGELFF. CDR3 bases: TGCGCCAGCAGCCGGGCGACAGGGACGAACACCGGGGAGCTGTTTTTT.

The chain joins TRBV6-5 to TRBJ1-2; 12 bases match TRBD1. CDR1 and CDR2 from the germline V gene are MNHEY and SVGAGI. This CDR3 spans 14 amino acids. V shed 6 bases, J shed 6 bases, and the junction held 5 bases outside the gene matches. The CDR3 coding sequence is TGTGCCAGCAGAGGGGACAGGGGGCAAAATGGCTACACCTTC. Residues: CASRGDRGQNGYTF.

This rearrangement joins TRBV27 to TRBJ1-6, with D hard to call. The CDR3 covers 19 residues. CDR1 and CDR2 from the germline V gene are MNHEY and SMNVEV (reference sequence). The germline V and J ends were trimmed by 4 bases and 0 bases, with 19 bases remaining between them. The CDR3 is CASSSSGGSTHSYNSPLHF. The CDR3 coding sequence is TGTGCCAGCAGTTCAAGTGGTGGCAGTACACACTCCTATAATTCACCCCTCCACTTT.